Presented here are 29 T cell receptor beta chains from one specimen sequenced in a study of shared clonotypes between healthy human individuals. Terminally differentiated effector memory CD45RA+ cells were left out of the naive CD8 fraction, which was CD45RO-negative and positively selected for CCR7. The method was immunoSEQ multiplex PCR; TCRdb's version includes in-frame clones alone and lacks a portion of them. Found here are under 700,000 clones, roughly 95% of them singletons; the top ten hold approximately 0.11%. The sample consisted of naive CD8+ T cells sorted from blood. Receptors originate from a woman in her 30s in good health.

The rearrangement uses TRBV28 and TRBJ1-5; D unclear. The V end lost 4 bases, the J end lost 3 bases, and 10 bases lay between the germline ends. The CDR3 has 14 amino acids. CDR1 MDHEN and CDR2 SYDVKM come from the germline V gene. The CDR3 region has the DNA TGTGCCAGCAGTTCCCTCGTGCTCAATCAGCCCCAGCATTTT. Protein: CASSSLVLNQPQHF.

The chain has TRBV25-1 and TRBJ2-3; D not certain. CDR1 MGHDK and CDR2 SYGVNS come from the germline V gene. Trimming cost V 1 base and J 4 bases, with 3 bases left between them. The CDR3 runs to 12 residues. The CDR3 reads CASSEWADTQYF. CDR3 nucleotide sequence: TGTGCCAGCAGTGAATGGGCAGATACGCAGTATTTT.

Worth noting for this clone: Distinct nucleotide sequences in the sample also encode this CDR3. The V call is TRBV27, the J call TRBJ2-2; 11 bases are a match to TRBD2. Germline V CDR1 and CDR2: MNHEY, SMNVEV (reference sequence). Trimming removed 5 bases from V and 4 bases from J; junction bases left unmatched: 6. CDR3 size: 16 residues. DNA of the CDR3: TGTGCCAGCAGTCCCCCGGGACTAGCGGCCACCGGGGAGCTGTTTTTT. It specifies CASSPPGLAATGELFF.

CDR3 in DNA: TGTGCCAGCAGTTACGGAGATACCTACGAGCAGTACTTC. As protein: CASSYGDTYEQYF. The chain couples TRBV6-5 to TRBJ2-7; no definite D call. The CDR3 loop spans 13 amino acids. Germline V gene sequence: CDR1 MNHEY, CDR2 SVGAGI. Trimming pared 2 bases from V and 2 bases from J, leaving 7 bases between.

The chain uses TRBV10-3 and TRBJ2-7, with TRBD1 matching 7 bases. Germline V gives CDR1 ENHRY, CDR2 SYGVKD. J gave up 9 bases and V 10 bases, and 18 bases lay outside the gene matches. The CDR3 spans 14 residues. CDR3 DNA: TGTGCCACTCGGACAGGCGACTTGGGGTTAGTGCAGTACTTC. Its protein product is CATRTGDLGLVQYF.

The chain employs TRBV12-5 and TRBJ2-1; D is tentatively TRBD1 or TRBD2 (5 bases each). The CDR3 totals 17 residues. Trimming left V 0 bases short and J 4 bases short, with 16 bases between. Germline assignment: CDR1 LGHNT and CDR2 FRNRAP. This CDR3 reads CASGLVLRGVGYNEQFF. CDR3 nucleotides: TGTGCTAGTGGTTTGGTACTCCGAGGGGTGGGTTACAATGAGCAGTTCTTC.

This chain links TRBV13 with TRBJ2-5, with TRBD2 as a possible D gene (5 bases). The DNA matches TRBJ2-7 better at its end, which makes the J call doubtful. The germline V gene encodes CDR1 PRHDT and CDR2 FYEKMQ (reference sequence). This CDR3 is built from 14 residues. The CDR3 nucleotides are TGTGCCAGCAGCTTAGTGACGGGGATCCGCGAGCAGTACTTC. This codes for CASSLVTGIREQYF.

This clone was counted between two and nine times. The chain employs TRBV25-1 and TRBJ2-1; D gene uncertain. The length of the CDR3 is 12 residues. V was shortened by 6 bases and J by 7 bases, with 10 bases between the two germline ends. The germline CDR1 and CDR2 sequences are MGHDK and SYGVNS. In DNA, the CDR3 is TGTGCCAGCAGCGGATTGGAAAATGAGCAGTTCTTC. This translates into CASSGLENEQFF.

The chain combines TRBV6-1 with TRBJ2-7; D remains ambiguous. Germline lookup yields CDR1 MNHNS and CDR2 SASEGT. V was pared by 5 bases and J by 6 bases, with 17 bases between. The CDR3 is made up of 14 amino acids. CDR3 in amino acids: CASSTRYKAAEQYF. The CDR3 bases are TGTGCCAGCAGTACCCGGTATAAGGCGGCCGAGCAGTACTTC.

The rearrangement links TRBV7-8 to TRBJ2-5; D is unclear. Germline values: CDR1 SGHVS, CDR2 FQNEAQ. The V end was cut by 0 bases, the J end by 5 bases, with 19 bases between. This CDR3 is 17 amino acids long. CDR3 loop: CASSLAQKVLVGETQYF. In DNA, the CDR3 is TGTGCCAGCAGCTTAGCCCAAAAAGTTCTAGTTGGGGAGACCCAGTACTTC.

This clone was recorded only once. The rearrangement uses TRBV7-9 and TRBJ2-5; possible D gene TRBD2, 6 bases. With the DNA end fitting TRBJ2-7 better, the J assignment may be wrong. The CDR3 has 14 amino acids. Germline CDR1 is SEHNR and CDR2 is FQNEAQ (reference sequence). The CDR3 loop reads CASSPGTPGYEQYF. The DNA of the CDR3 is TGTGCCAGCAGCCCCGGGACTCCCGGCTACGAGCAGTACTTC.

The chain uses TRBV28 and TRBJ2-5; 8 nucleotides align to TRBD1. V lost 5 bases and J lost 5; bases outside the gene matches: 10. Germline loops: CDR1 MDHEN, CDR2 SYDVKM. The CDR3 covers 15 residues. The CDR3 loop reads CASSPGTGPLETQYF. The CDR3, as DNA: TGTGCCAGCAGTCCCGGGACAGGACCCTTGGAGACCCAGTACTTC.

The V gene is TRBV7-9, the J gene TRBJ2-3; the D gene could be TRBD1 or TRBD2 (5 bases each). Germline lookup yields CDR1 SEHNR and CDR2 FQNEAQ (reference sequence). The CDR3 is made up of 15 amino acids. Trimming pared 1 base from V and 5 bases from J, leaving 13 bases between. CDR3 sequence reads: CASSLEVQGVDTQYF. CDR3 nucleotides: TGTGCCAGCAGCTTAGAGGTGCAGGGAGTAGATACGCAGTATTTT.

CDR3 DNA: TGTGCCAGTAGCTACACCGGGACAGGGTCAGACGAGCAGTACTTC. Translation gives CASSYTGTGSDEQYF. V gene TRBV19 combines with J gene TRBJ2-5; 9 bases align to TRBD1. The DNA end favors TRBJ2-7, so the J call may be wrong. Germline CDR1 reads LNHDA; CDR2 reads SQIVND (reference sequence). This CDR3 has 15 residues.

CDR3 nucleotides: TGTGCCAGCAGCCCCCCGGGCGGGAGCTGGTACGAGCAGTACTTC. Amino acid sequence: CASSPPGGSWYEQYF. V is TRBV16 and J is TRBJ2-7; TRBD2 matches 7 bases. The CDR3 is 15 amino acids. Germline V gene data show CDR1 as KGHSY and CDR2 as FQNENV. Trimming cost V 4 bases and J 4 bases; bases outside gene matches: 10.

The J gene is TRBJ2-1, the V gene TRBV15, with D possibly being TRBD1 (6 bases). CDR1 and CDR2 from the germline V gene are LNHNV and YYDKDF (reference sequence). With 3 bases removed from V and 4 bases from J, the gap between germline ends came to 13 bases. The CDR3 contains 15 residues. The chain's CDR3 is CATSSAGTSYNEQFF. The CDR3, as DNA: TGTGCCACCAGCAGCGCCGGGACATCGTACAATGAGCAGTTCTTC.

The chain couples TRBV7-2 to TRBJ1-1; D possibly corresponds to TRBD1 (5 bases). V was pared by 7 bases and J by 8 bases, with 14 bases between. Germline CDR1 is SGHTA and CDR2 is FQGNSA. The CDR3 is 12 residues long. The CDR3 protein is CASTRWGGEAFF. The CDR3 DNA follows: TGTGCCAGCACCCGTTGGGGGGGAGAAGCTTTCTTT.

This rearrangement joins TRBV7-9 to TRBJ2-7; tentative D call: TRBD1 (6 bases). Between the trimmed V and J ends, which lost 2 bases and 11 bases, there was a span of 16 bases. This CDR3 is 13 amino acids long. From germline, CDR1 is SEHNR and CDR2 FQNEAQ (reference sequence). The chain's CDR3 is CASSLPGQSEEYF. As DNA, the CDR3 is TGTGCCAGCAGCTTACCCGGACAGTCGGAGGAGTACTTC.

The CDR3 DNA reads TGTGCCAGCAGTGAATACAGGGAGTCTGGGGCCAACGTCCTGACTTTC. Translation gives CASSEYRESGANVLTF. V gene TRBV25-1 combines with J gene TRBJ2-6; D may be TRBD1 or TRBD2 (5 bases each). The V gene lost 0 bases and the J gene lost 1 base, with 7 bases spanning the gap. Germline CDR1 MGHDK, CDR2 SYGVNS. CDR3 length equals 16 residues.

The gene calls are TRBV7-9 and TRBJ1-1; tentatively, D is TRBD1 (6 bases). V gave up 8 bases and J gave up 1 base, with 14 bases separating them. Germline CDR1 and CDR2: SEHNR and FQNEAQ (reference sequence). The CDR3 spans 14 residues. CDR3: CASGQGPKNTEAFF. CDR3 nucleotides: TGTGCCAGCGGGCAGGGGCCTAAGAACACTGAAGCTTTCTTT. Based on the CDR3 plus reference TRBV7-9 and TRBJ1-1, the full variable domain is DTGVSQNPRHKITKRGQNVTFRCDPISEHNRLYWYRQTLGQGPEFLTYFQNEAQLEKSRLLSDRFSAERPKGSFSTLEIQRTEQGDSAMYLCASGQGPKNTEAFFGQGTRLTVV.

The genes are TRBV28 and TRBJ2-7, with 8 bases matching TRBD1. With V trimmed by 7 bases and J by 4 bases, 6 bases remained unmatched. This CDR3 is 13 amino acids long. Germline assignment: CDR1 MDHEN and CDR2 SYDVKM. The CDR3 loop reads CASTGTGKYEQYF. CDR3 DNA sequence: TGTGCCAGCACCGGGACAGGTAAATACGAGCAGTACTTC.

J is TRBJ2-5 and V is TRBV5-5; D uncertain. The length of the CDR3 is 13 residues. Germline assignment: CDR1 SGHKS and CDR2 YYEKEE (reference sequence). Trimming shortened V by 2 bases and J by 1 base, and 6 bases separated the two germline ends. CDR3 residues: CASSLDIQETQYF. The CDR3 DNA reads TGTGCCAGCAGCTTAGACATCCAAGAGACCCAGTACTTC.

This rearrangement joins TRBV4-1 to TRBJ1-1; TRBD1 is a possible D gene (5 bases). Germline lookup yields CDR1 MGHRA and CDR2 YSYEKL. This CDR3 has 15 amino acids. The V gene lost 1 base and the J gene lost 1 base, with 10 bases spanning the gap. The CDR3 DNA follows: TGCGCCAGCAGCCAAGCTCATCAGGGGAACACTGAAGCTTTCTTT. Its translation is CASSQAHQGNTEAFF.

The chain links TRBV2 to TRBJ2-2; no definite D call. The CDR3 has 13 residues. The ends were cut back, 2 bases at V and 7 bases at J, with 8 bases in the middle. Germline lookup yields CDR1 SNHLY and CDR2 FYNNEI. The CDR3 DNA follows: TGTGCCAGCAGTGAAAGCCAGAGCGGGGAGCTGTTTTTT. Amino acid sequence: CASSESQSGELFF.

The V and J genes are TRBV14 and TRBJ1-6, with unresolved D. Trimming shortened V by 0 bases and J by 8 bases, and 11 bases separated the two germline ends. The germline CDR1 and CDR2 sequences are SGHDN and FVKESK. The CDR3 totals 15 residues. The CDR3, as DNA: TGTGCCAGCAGCCAAGAGCACACCCGGGATTCACCCCTCCACTTT. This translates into CASSQEHTRDSPLHF. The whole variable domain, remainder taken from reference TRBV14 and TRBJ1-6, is EAGVTQFPSHSVIEKGQTVTLRCDPISGHDNLYWYRRVMGKEIKFLLHFVKESKQDESGMPNNRFLAERTGGTYSTLKVQPAELEDSGVYFCASSQEHTRDSPLHFGNGTRLTVT.

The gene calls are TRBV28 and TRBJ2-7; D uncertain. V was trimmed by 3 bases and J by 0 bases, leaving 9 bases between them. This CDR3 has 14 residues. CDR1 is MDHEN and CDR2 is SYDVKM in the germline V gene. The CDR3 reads CASSLNGFSYEQYF. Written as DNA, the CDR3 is TGTGCCAGCAGTTTGAACGGCTTCTCCTACGAGCAGTACTTC.

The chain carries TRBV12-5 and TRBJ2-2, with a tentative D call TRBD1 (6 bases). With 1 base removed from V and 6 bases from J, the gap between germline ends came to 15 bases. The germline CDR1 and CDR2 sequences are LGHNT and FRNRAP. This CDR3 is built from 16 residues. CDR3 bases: TGTGCTAGTGGTTTGGGATCGACAGGTTTGGCCGGGGAGCTGTTTTTT. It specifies CASGLGSTGLAGELFF.

The CDR3 is CASSPRTSREQYF. CDR3 sequence (DNA): TGTGCCAGCAGCCCCAGGACTAGTCGGGAGCAGTACTTC. The rearrangement links TRBV13 to TRBJ2-5; TRBD2 matches at 7 bases. Looked up from germline, CDR1 is PRHDT and CDR2 is FYEKMQ (reference sequence). With 5 bases clipped from V and 11 bases from J, the junction kept 11 bases outside the gene matches. The CDR3 is 13 residues long.

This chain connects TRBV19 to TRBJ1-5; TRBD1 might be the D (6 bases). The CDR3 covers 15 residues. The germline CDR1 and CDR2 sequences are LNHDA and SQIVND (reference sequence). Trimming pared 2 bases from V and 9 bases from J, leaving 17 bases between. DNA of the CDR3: TGTGCCAGTAGTATATACCCGACAGGCGATCCGCCCCAGCATTTT. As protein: CASSIYPTGDPPQHF.